This TCR beta chain was recovered during a study of blood T cell repertoires in COVID-19. At the level of the study: There were acute and convalescent COVID-19 samples, and they came from the United States, Italy and Spain. Nucleic acid was either cDNA or gDNA, and it came from T cells, B-cell-depleted T cells, or PBMCs.

The CDR3 spans 16 residues. Germline V gives CDR1 GTSNPN, CDR2 SVGIG (reference sequence). Trimming took off 4 bases at V and 0 bases at J, with 16 bases between the two ends. As handled by the study authors: Estimated nucleated cell counts came from reference gene primer amplification. Repertoires were generated with immunoSEQ multiplex PCR, while TCRdb's copy carries only in-frame clones and drops some. V and J calls and clone size are those listed in that table; D and trimming were worked out from the DNA. The sample includes around 190,000 clones, roughly four fifths of them seen just once. Seattle patient enrollment occurred during active infection, with longitudinal follow-up thereafter.

The sample was peripheral blood. The receptor comes from a woman in her 70s with COVID-19, enrolled during active disease. The V gene is TRBV30, the J gene TRBJ1-3; no reliable D call. Here the CDR3 reads CAWTPQRRSSGNTIYF. Written as DNA, the CDR3 is TGTGCCTGGACCCCGCAACGTCGCAGCTCTGGAAACACCATATATTTT.